The 31 T cell receptor beta chains listed next were all sequenced from one sample in a study of a mutant IDH1 vaccine in newly diagnosed glioma. Time point meaning: week 47, end of study. Every vaccination contained 300 ug of the mutant IDH1 20-mer peptide and was paired with topical imiquimod. Antigens for these TCRs are unknown. TCRdb's copy holds only in-frame clones and misses some; the assay was immunoSEQ multiplex PCR. This sample has about 23,000 clones, with roughly 83% found just once. The sequenced sample was PBMCs, obtained from a glioma patient whose treatment included an IDH1 peptide vaccine. The receptors come from a middle-aged man with glioma.

This chain links TRBV9 with TRBJ2-5, with 8 positions matching TRBD1. The ends lost 2 bases at V and 5 bases at J; junction bases unmatched: 2. Germline V gene lookup returns CDR1 SGDLS and CDR2 YYNGEE. The length of the CDR3 is 13 residues. The CDR3 DNA reads TGTGCCAGCAGCGTCAGGACAGGGGAGACCCAGTACTTC. This gives the protein CASSVRTGETQYF.

The chain carries TRBV27 and TRBJ2-5; D is unresolved. V was cut by 8 bases and J by 7 bases, with 17 bases left in between. The CDR3 spans 13 residues. Per the germline V gene, CDR1 is MNHEY and CDR2 is SMNVEV (reference sequence). CDR3 sequence: CASRRAFYGTQYF. The CDR3 DNA reads as TGTGCCAGCCGAAGGGCCTTTTATGGGACCCAGTACTTC.

The CDR3, as DNA: TGTGCCAGCCTACGACAGGGAAACACCGGGGAGCTGTTTTTT. Protein: CASLRQGNTGELFF. The gene calls are TRBV27 and TRBJ2-2; 7 bases align to TRBD1. This CDR3 has 14 amino acids. Trimming removed 8 bases from V and 2 bases from J; junction bases left unmatched: 5. From germline, CDR1 is MNHEY and CDR2 SMNVEV (reference sequence).

The chain uses TRBV6-5 and TRBJ1-3, with no clear D. This CDR3 region has 15 residues. Trimming shortened V by 0 bases and J by 3 bases, and 9 bases separated the two germline ends. CDR1 is MNHEY, CDR2 SVGAGI, per germline. CDR3 DNA: TGTGCCAGCAGTTACTCGACGATAGGTGGAAACACCATATATTTT. It specifies CASSYSTIGGNTIYF.

The chain joins TRBV7-9 to TRBJ2-7; TRBD1 or TRBD2 may be the D gene (5 bases each). This CDR3 has 14 residues. V was cut by 6 bases and J by 2 bases, with 14 bases left in between. Germline V lookup: CDR1 SEHNR, CDR2 FQNEAQ (reference sequence). The CDR3 sequence is CASSSTGTPYEQYF. The CDR3 region has the DNA TGTGCCAGCAGTTCCACCGGGACCCCCTACGAGCAGTACTTC.

The chain carries TRBV5-1 and TRBJ2-7, with D perhaps TRBD1 (6 bases). This CDR3 spans 16 amino acids. The V end was cut by 0 bases, the J end by 0 bases, with 13 bases between. Germline CDR1 reads SGHRS; CDR2 reads YFSETQ. In nucleotides, the CDR3 is TGCGCCAGCAGCTTGGTTGGGGGCCCTAGCTCCTACGAGCAGTACTTC. Amino acids: CASSLVGGPSSYEQYF.

The chain joins TRBV10-3 to TRBJ2-7, with 10 bases lining up with TRBD2. In germline, CDR1 is ENHRY, CDR2 SYGVKD. The CDR3 consists of 14 residues. V gave up 10 bases and J gave up 7 bases; unmatched junction bases: 13. CDR3 loop: CATKTASGSGEQYF. CDR3 DNA sequence: TGTGCCACCAAAACGGCTAGCGGGAGCGGTGAGCAGTACTTC.

V usage is TRBV28 and J usage is TRBJ1-2; 7 bases fit TRBD1. Trimming took 10 bases from V and 3 from J; bases not matched to a gene: 11. CDR3 length equals 14 residues. The germline V gene encodes CDR1 MDHEN and CDR2 SYDVKM. CDR3 loop: CATGGTAPDYGYTF. In DNA form, the CDR3 reads TGTGCCACTGGGGGGACAGCCCCAGACTATGGCTACACCTTC.

The chain has TRBV5-8 and TRBJ2-7; D gene unclear. CDR3 length: 15 residues. Trimming pared 1 base from V and 2 bases from J, leaving 13 bases between. Germline V gene sequence: CDR1 SGHTS, CDR2 YDEGEE. This CDR3 reads CASSLRLAQPYEQYF. In nucleotides, the CDR3 is TGTGCCAGCAGCTTGAGGTTGGCGCAACCCTACGAGCAGTACTTC.

The gene calls are TRBV7-6 and TRBJ2-7, with 7 bases matching TRBD2. The V gene's germline CDR1 is SGHVS and CDR2 FNYEAQ. J was trimmed by 5 bases and V by 1 base; bases with no gene match: 17. The CDR3 has 18 amino acids. The CDR3 protein is CASSLGLPGGGPTNEQYF. CDR3 nucleotide sequence: TGTGCCAGCAGCTTAGGGTTGCCGGGAGGCGGGCCGACCAACGAGCAGTACTTC.

The CDR3 region is CASSLGTGLLYGYTF. The CDR3 nucleotides are TGTGCCAGCAGTCTAGGGACAGGGCTCCTCTATGGCTACACCTTC. This chain links TRBV27 with TRBJ1-2; 9 bases are a match to TRBD1. Germline CDR1 is MNHEY and CDR2 is SMNVEV (reference sequence). CDR3 size: 15 residues. V lost 5 bases and J lost 4; bases outside the gene matches: 8.

The chain joins TRBV18 to TRBJ2-1, with 8 bases identical to TRBD2. Germline V CDR1 and CDR2: KGHSH, LQKENI. The CDR3 sequence is 13 residues long. Trimming took 3 bases from V and 10 from J; bases not matched to a gene: 5. CDR3 residues: CASSPSREGEQFF. Written as DNA, the CDR3 is TGTGCCAGCTCACCTTCCCGGGAGGGGGAGCAGTTCTTC. Based on the CDR3 plus reference TRBV18 and TRBJ2-1, the full variable domain is NAGVMQNPRHLVRRRGQEARLRCSPMKGHSHVYWYRQLPEEGLKFMVYLQKENIIDESGMPKERFSAEFPKEGPSILRIQQVVRGDSAAYFCASSPSREGEQFFGPGTRLTVL.

J is TRBJ2-7 and V is TRBV4-3; D may be TRBD1 (6 bases). The length of the CDR3 is 15 residues. With 1 base removed from V and 2 bases from J, the gap between germline ends came to 12 bases. Germline V gene sequence: CDR1 LGHNA, CDR2 YSLEER. CDR3: CASSQGAYRAYEQYF. DNA of the CDR3: TGCGCCAGCAGCCAAGGAGCCTACAGGGCCTACGAGCAGTACTTC.

The rearrangement uses TRBV27 and TRBJ1-4, with D possibly being TRBD1 (6 bases). The germline V and J ends were trimmed by 6 bases and 4 bases, with 12 bases remaining between them. Germline CDR1 reads MNHEY; CDR2 reads SMNVEV (reference sequence). The CDR3 has 14 residues. Here the CDR3 DNA reads TGTGCCAGCAGACCGGGACACCGTAATGAAAAACTGTTTTTT. Translated: CASRPGHRNEKLFF.

The rearrangement links TRBV27 to TRBJ2-5; D unclear. This CDR3 has 14 residues. Looked up from germline, CDR1 is MNHEY and CDR2 is SMNVEV (reference sequence). The V end lost 5 bases, the J end lost 2 bases, and 12 bases lay between the germline ends. CDR3 protein: CASSEALWQETQYF. CDR3 coding DNA: TGTGCCAGCAGTGAGGCCCTGTGGCAAGAGACCCAGTACTTC.

This clone was seen more than once but under ten times. DNA for the CDR3: TGTGCCAGCAGCCCCCCGACTAGCGGGACTAATAACGAGCAGTACTTC. It encodes CASSPPTSGTNNEQYF. The rearrangement links TRBV7-8 to TRBJ2-7; 11 nucleotides agree with TRBD2. Germline V gene lookup returns CDR1 SGHVS and CDR2 FQNEAQ. The V segment lost 5 bases and the J segment 5 bases; nucleotides outside the gene matches: 11. The CDR3 is 16 amino acids. The complete variable domain, with remaining parts taken from reference TRBV7-8 and TRBJ2-7, reads GAGVSQSPRYKVAKRGQDVALRCDPISGHVSLFWYQQALGQGPEFLTYFQNEAQLDKSGLPSDRFFAERPEGSVSTLKIQRTQQEDSAVYLCASSPPTSGTNNEQYFGPGTRLTVT.

V and J are TRBV5-1 and TRBJ1-2, with D possibly matching TRBD1 (6 bases). Germline V gene sequence: CDR1 SGHRS, CDR2 YFSETQ. The ends were cut back, 4 bases at V and 6 bases at J, with 16 bases in the middle. The CDR3 is 14 amino acids. The CDR3 DNA reads TGCGCCAGCAGCGCCCGGCGGGGGCCCCATGGCTACACCTTC. This translates into CASSARRGPHGYTF.

V is TRBV7-2 and J is TRBJ2-5, with TRBD1 identical over 10 bases. From germline, CDR1 is SGHTA and CDR2 FQGNSA. The CDR3 has 16 amino acids. V shed 4 bases, J shed 3 bases, and the junction held 8 bases outside the gene matches. The CDR3 coding sequence is TGTGCCAGCAGCTCTCCGGGACAGGGGTTTGAAGAGACCCAGTACTTC. Residues: CASSSPGQGFEETQYF.

CDR3 DNA: TGTGCCAGCAGTGAAATTGAATCTGGGGCCAACGTCCTGACTTTC. This codes for CASSEIESGANVLTF. V and J are TRBV2 and TRBJ2-6; D gene ambiguous. The CDR3 spans 15 residues. V lost 2 bases to trimming and J lost 1 base, with 6 bases between them. Germline CDR1 SNHLY, CDR2 FYNNEI.

The chain employs TRBV6-4 and TRBJ2-2; D is possibly TRBD1 or TRBD2 (5 bases each). V lost 6 bases and J lost 0, with 11 bases in between. The CDR3 totals 15 residues. Germline V gene sequence: CDR1 MRHNA, CDR2 SNTAGT. The CDR3 DNA sequence: TGTGCCAGCAGAAGGGGACCCGCGAACACCGGGGAGCTGTTTTTT. It translates to CASRRGPANTGELFF.

The chain joins TRBV10-3 to TRBJ2-7; D is possibly TRBD1 or TRBD2 (5 bases each). The CDR3 is made up of 12 amino acids. Germline CDR1 reads ENHRY; CDR2 reads SYGVKD. Trimming took 11 bases from V and 2 from J, leaving 13 bases between them. The CDR3 sequence is CASRDGTYEQYF. Here the CDR3 DNA reads TGTGCCTCCCGGGACGGTACCTACGAGCAGTACTTC.

This clone has just a few counts. This chain joins TRBV4-1 and TRBJ2-7; maybe TRBD1 (6 bases). Trimming pared 5 bases from V and 1 base from J, leaving 12 bases between. Per germline, CDR1 MGHRA and CDR2 YSYEKL. This CDR3 region has 14 residues. The CDR3 reads CASSNRERSYEQYF. DNA for the CDR3: TGCGCCAGCAGCAACAGGGAGCGGTCCTACGAGCAGTACTTC.

J is TRBJ2-7 and V is TRBV15; D is unresolved. The germline V gene has CDR1 LNHNV and CDR2 YYDKDF (reference sequence). With 1 base removed from V and 8 bases from J, the gap between germline ends came to 9 bases. The CDR3 length is 12 residues. The CDR3, as DNA: TGTGCCACCAGCAGAGTAGGACCGCAGCAGTACTTC. Translation: CATSRVGPQQYF.

The J gene is TRBJ2-5, the V gene TRBV2; no clear D. Germline CDR1 SNHLY, CDR2 FYNNEI. Trimming shortened V by 8 bases and J by 5 bases, and 6 bases separated the two germline ends. This CDR3 contains 10 residues. The CDR3 coding sequence is TGTGCCAGCGCAGCGGAGACCCAGTACTTC. Protein product: CASAAETQYF.

The CDR3 sequence is CASSLGTGVVETQYF. The CDR3 DNA reads TGTGCCAGCAGCTTGGGAACGGGAGTGGTCGAGACCCAGTACTTC. V gene TRBV5-4 combines with J gene TRBJ2-5; tentative D call: TRBD2 (6 bases). Germline CDR1 SGHNT, CDR2 YYREEE (reference sequence). V lost 0 bases to trimming and J lost 5 bases, with 14 bases between them. CDR3 size: 15 residues.

The chain links TRBV29-1 to TRBJ2-3; D gene uncertain. The CDR3 has 13 amino acids. V lost 4 bases, J lost 2 bases, and 10 bases lay in between. The germline CDR1 and CDR2 sequences are SQVTM and ANQGSEA. CDR3 sequence reads: CSVARAYTDTQYF. In DNA, the CDR3 is TGCAGCGTTGCACGGGCCTACACAGATACGCAGTATTTT.

In DNA form, the CDR3 reads TGTGCCAGCAGTTTTTTGAGCGTCGAGCAGTACTTC. This translates into CASSFLSVEQYF. J is TRBJ2-7 and V is TRBV28; D not resolved. The CDR3 is 12 residues long. Trimming cost V 3 bases and J 6 bases, with 9 bases left between them. Germline CDR1 is MDHEN and CDR2 is SYDVKM.

This sequence joins TRBV2 and TRBJ1-4; the match to TRBD1 covers 7 bases. The CDR3 runs 15 residues. Germline V gene sequence: CDR1 SNHLY, CDR2 FYNNEI. With 8 bases clipped from V and 5 bases from J, the junction kept 11 bases outside the gene matches. CDR3: CASDGLGTVNEKLFF. The DNA for the CDR3 is TGTGCCAGCGATGGACTGGGGACAGTAAATGAAAAACTGTTTTTT.

The rearrangement uses TRBV25-1 and TRBJ2-3, with a tentative D call TRBD1 (5 bases). Looked up from germline, CDR1 is MGHDK and CDR2 is SYGVNS. The CDR3 consists of 16 residues. The V gene lost 2 bases and the J gene lost 1 base, with 13 bases spanning the gap. CDR3 coding DNA: TGTGCCAGCAGTGAACGGGCAGGGTCCGGCACAGATACGCAGTATTTT. Translating gives CASSERAGSGTDTQYF.

The V gene is TRBV18, the J gene TRBJ1-4, with D uncertain. V was pared by 4 bases and J by 2 bases, with 14 bases between. The CDR3 totals 16 residues. Germline CDR1 reads KGHSH; CDR2 reads LQKENI. CDR3 protein: CASSRTASTTNEKLFF. CDR3 coding DNA: TGTGCCAGCTCACGTACAGCCTCCACTACTAATGAAAAACTGTTTTTT.

The V and J genes are TRBV27 and TRBJ2-7; 8 positions match TRBD2. CDR1 and CDR2 from the germline V gene are MNHEY and SMNVEV (reference sequence). Germline trimming cut 7 bases from V and 2 bases from J; bases unmatched to any gene: 7. The CDR3 covers 14 residues. CDR3 DNA: TGTGCCAGCACCCGCAGCGGGGGCGCCTACGAGCAGTACTTC. Translating gives CASTRSGGAYEQYF.